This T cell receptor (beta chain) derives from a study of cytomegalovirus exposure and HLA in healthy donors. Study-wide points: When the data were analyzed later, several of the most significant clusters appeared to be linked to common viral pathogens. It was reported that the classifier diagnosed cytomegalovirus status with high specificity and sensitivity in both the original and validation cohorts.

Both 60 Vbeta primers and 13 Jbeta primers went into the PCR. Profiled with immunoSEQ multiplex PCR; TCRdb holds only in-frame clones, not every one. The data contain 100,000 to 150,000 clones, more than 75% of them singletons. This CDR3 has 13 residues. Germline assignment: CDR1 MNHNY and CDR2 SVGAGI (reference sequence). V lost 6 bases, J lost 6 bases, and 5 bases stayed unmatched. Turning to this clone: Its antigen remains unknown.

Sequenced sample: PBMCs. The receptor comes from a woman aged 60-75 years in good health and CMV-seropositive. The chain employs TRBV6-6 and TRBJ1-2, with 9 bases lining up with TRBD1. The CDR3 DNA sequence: TGTGCCAGCAGCCTCACAGGGGGCGATGGCTACACCTTC. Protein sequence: CASSLTGGDGYTF.